The clone carrying this T cell receptor beta chain was picked up one time. The antigen is unknown. This table comes from immunoSEQ multiplex PCR, and its TCRdb copy is limited to in-frame clones, with some not included. The table shows more than 2 million clones, with 93% occurring only once. Germline V gives CDR1 SGHVS, CDR2 FNYEAQ. The V end was cut by 4 bases, the J end by 1 base, with 13 bases between. The CDR3 totals 15 residues. This sample was included in a study of shared clonotypes between healthy human individuals. Study-wide results and caveats: Generation probabilities of non-shared clonotypes were lower (relative to those shared by all four donors).

Terminally differentiated effector memory CD45RA+ cells were excluded from the naive CD8 cells, which were CD45RO-negative and positively selected for CCR7. Only Caucasian adults living in Nashville, Tennessee made up the donor group. The sequencing sample was made of naive CD8+ T cells from PBMCs. This chain joins TRBV7-6 and TRBJ1-1, with a weak D call TRBD1 (6 bases). This receptor was identified in a man between 18 and 35 years old in good health. Some clones in this sample may be carry-over from other donors' samples. CDR3 DNA sequence: TGTGCCAGCAGCTCCGCCAGGGGCCCGAACACTGAAGCTTTCTTT. Translation: CASSSARGPNTEAFF.